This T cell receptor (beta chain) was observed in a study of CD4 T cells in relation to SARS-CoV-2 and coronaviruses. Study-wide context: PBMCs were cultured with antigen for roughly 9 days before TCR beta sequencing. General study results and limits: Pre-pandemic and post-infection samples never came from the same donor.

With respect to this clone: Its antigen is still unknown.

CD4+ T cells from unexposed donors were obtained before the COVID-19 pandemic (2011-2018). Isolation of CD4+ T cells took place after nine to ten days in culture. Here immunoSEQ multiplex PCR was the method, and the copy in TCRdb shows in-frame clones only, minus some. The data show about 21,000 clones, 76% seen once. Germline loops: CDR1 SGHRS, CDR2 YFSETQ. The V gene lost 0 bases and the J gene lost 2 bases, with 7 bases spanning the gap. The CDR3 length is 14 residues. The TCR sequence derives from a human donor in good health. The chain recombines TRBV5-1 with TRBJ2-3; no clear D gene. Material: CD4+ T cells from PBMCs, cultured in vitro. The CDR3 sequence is CASSLVSPTDTQYF. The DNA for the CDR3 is TGCGCCAGCAGCTTGGTGTCCCCCACAGATACGCAGTATTTT.